Sequencing of this T cell receptor beta chain was carried out in a study of neurological immune-mediated disorders. Findings and caveats of the study: None of the CDR3 amino acid sequences found in expanded clones was shared across subjects. This suggests that the TCR-beta repertoires were private in all groups.

The sample holds many counts of this clonotype. Its antigen is as yet unknown. The CDR3 covers 15 residues. Trimming removed 6 bases from V and 3 bases from J; junction bases left unmatched: 5. The cDNA came from 5'RACE with 10-nucleotide random UMIs. TCRdb recomputed calls from the 5' RACE reads with MiXCR, one row per CDR3 protein. The sample has roughly 62,000 distinct CDR3 sequences; 2% to 2.5% are singletons. Sequenced input: PBMCs. The chain links TRBV12-3 or TRBV12-4 to TRBJ2-3, with 11 bases matching TRBD2. The TCR comes from a man between 50 and 59 years old with multiple sclerosis. CDR3 sequence reads: CASRLSSGGTDTQYF. DNA of the CDR3: TGTGCCAGCAGACTCTCTAGCGGGGGGACAGATACGCAGTATTTT.